A few counts support the clone carrying this T cell receptor (beta chain). The CDR3 runs 19 residues. With 3 bases clipped from V and 3 bases from J, the junction kept 19 bases outside the gene matches. Per germline, CDR1 DFQATT and CDR2 SNEGSKA (reference sequence). The data belong to a study of regulatory T cells in long-lasting Graves disease. Time point meaning: newly diagnosed GD, antithyroid drugs for less than 3 months. PBMCs were the source of the RNA used for TCR sequencing. Through Arm-PCR of CDR3 regions and iRepertoire HTBI primers, TCR beta libraries were built. MiXCR, applied by TCRdb to the multiplex PCR reads, yields one record per CDR3 protein. The sample carries about 430,000 distinct CDR3 sequences, around 16% recorded once. This sample was shared with a second study, whose subject was T cells in Graves' hyperthyroidism and ophthalmopathy.

The clonotype originates from a woman aged 40 to 50 with Graves disease. The input for sequencing was peripheral blood mononuclear cells (PBMCs), taken at new diagnosis, from a patient treated with antithyroid drugs. This chain links TRBV20-1 with TRBJ2-1; 8 positions agree with TRBD2. The chain's CDR3 is CSASPYGRSGSRIYNEQFF. DNA of the CDR3: TGCAGTGCTAGTCCCTATGGGCGCAGCGGGAGCCGCATCTACAATGAGCAGTTCTTC.